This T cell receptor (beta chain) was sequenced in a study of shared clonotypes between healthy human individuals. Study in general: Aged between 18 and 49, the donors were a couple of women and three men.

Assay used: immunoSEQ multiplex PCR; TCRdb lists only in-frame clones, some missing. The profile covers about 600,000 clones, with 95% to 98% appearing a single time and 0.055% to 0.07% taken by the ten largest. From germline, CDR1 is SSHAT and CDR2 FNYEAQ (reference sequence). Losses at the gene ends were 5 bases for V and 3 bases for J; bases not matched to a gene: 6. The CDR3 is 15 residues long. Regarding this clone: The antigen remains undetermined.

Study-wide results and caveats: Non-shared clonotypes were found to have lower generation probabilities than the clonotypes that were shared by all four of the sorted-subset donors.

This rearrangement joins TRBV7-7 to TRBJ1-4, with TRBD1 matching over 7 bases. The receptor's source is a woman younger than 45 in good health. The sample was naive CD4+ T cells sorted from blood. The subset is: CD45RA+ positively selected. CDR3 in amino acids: CASSHTTGANEKLFF. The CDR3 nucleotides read TGTGCCAGCAGCCACACTACAGGGGCTAATGAAAAACTGTTTTTT. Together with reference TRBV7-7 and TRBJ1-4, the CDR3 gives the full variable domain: GAGVSQSPRYKVTKRGQDVTLRCDPISSHATLYWYQQALGQGPEFLTYFNYEAQPDKSGLPSDRFSAERPEGSISTLTIQRTEQRDSAMYRCASSHTTGANEKLFFGSGTQLSVL.